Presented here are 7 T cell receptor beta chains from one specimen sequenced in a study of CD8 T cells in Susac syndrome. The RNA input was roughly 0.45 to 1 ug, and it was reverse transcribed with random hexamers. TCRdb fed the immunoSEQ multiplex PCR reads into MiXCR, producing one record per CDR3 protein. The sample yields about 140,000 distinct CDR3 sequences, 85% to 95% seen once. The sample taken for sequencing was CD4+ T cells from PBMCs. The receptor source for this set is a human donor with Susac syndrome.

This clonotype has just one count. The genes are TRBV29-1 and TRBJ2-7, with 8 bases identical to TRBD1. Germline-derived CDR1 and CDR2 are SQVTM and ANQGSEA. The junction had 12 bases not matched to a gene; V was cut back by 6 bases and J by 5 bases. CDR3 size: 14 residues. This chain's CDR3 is CSVVGQGRGDEQYF. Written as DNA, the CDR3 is TGCAGCGTCGTCGGACAGGGTAGAGGGGACGAGCAGTACTTC.

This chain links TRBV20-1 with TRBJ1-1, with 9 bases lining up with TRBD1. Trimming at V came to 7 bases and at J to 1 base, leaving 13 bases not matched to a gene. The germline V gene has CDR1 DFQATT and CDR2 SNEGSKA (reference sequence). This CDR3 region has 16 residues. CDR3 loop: CSVDRGGVEGNTEAFF. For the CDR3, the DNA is TGCAGTGTAGACAGGGGGGGAGTGGAAGGGAACACTGAAGCTTTCTTT.

The CDR3: CSVAMDRAGEQYF. CDR3 DNA: TGCAGCGTCGCCATGGACAGGGCGGGCGAGCAGTACTTC. The chain couples TRBV29-1 to TRBJ2-7, with 8 bases fitting TRBD1. This CDR3 is built from 13 residues. V shed 6 bases and J 6 bases; nucleotides not matched to a gene: 10. The germline gives CDR1 SQVTM, CDR2 ANQGSEA.

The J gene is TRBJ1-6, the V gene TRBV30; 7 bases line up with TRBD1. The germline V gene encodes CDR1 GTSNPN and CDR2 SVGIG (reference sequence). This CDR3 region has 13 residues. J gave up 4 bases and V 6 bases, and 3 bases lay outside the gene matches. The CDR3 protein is CACRGEYNSPLHF. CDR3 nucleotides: TGTGCCTGCAGGGGGGAGTATAATTCACCCCTCCACTTT.

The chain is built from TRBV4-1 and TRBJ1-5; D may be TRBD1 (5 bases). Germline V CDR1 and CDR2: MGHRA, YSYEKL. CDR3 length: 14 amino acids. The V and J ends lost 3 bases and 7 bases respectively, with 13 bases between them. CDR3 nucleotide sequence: TGCGCCAGCAGCCAGGCGGGGGGGAACCAGCCCCAGCATTTT. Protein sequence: CASSQAGGNQPQHF.

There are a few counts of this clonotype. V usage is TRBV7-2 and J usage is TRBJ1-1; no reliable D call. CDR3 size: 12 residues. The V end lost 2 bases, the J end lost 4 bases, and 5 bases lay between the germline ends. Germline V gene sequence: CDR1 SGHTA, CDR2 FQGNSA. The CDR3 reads CASSLLRTEAFF. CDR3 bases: TGTGCCAGCAGCTTATTACGCACTGAAGCTTTCTTT.

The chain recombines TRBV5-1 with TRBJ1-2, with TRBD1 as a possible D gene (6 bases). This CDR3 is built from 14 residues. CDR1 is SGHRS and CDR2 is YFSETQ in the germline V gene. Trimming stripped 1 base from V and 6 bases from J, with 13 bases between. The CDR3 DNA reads TGCGCCAGCAGCTTGATCCCGGGGGCTGATGGCTACACCTTC. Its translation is CASSLIPGADGYTF.